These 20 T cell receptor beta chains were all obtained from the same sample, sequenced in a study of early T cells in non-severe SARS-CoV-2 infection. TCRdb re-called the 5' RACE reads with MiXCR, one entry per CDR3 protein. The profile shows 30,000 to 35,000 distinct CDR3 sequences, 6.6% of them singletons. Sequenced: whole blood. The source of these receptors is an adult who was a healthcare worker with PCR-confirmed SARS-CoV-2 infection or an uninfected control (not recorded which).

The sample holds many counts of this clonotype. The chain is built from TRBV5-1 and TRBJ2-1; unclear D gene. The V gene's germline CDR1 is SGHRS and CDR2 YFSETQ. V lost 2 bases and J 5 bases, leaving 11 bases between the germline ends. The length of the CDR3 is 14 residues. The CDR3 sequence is CASSLMTSNNEQFF. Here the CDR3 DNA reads TGCGCCAGCAGCTTAATGACCAGCAACAATGAGCAGTTCTTC. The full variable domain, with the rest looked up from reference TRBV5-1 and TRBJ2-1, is KAGVTQTPRYLIKTRGQQVTLSCSPISGHRSVSWYQQTPGQGLQFLFEYFSETQRNKGNFPGRFSGRQFSNSRSEMNVSTLELGDSALYLCASSLMTSNNEQFFGPGTRLTVL.

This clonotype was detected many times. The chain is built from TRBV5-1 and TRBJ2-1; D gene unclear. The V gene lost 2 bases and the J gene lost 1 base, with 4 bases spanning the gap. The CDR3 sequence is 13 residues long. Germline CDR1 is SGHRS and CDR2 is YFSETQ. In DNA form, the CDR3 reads TGCGCCAGCAGCTTTGAGTCCTACAATGAGCAGTTCTTC. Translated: CASSFESYNEQFF. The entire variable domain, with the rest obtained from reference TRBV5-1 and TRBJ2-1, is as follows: KAGVTQTPRYLIKTRGQQVTLSCSPISGHRSVSWYQQTPGQGLQFLFEYFSETQRNKGNFPGRFSGRQFSNSRSEMNVSTLELGDSALYLCASSFESYNEQFFGPGTRLTVL.

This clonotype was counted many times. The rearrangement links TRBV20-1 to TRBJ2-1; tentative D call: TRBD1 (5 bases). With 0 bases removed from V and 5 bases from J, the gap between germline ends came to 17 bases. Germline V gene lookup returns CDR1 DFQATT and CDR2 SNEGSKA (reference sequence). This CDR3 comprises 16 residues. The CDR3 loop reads CSARDPAVQVHNEQFF. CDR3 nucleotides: TGCAGTGCTAGAGACCCGGCCGTACAGGTCCACAATGAGCAGTTCTTC.

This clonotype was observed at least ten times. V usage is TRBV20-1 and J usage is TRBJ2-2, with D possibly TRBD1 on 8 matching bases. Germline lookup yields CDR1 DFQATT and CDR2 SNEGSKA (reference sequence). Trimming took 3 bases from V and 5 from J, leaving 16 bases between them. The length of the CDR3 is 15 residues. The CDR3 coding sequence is TGCAGTGCTAGTTTCGCACAGGGGGGGACCGGGGAGCTGTTTTTT. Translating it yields CSASFAQGGTGELFF.

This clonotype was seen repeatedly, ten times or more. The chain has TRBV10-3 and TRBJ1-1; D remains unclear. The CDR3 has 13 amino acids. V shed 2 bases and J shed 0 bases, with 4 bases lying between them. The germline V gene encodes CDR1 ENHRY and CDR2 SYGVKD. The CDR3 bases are TGTGCCATCAGTGAGACGGTGAACACTGAAGCTTTCTTT. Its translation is CAISETVNTEAFF.

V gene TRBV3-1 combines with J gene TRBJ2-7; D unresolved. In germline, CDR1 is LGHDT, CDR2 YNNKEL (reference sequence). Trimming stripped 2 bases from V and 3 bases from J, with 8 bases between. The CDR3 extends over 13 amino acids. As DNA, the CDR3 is TGTGCCAGCAGCCAATCGATGAGCTACGAGCAGTACTTC. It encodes CASSQSMSYEQYF.

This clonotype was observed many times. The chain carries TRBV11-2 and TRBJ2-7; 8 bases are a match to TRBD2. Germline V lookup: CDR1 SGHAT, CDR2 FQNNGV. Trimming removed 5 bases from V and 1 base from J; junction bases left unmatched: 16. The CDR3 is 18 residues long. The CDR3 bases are TGTGCCAGCAGCCCCTATTGGAGCGGGGGAACTATGTCCTACGAGCAGTACTTC. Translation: CASSPYWSGGTMSYEQYF.

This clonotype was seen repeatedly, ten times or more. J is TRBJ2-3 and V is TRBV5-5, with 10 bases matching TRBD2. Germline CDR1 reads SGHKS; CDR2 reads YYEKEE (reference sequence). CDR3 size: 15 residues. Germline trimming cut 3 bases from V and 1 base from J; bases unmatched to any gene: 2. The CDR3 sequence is CASSSGTSGTDTQYF. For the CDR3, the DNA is TGTGCCAGCAGCTCCGGGACTAGCGGCACAGATACGCAGTATTTT. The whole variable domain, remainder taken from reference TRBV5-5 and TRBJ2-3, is DAGVTQSPTHLIKTRGQQVTLRCSPISGHKSVSWYQQVLGQGPQFIFQYYEKEERGRGNFPDRFSARQFPNYSSELNVNALLLGDSALYLCASSSGTSGTDTQYFGPGTRLTVL.

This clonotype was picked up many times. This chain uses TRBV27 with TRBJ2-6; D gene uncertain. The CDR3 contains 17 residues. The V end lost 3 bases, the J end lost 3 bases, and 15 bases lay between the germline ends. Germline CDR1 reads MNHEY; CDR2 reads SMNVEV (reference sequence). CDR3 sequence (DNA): TGTGCCAGCAGTTTGGGTGCCCTCCGTGTTGGGGCCAACGTCCTGACTTTC. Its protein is CASSLGALRVGANVLTF. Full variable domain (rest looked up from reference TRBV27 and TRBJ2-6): EAQVTQNPRYLITVTGKKLTVTCSQNMNHEYMSWYRQDPGLGLRQIYYSMNVEVTDKGDVPEGYKVSRKEKRNFPLILESPSPNQTSLYFCASSLGALRVGANVLTFGAGSRLTVL.

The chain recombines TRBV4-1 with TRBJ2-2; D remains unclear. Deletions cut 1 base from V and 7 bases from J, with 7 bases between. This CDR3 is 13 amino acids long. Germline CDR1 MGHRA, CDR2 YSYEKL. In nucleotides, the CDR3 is TGCGCCAGCAGCCAAGTCGCCGGCGGGGAGCTGTTTTTT. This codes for CASSQVAGGELFF.

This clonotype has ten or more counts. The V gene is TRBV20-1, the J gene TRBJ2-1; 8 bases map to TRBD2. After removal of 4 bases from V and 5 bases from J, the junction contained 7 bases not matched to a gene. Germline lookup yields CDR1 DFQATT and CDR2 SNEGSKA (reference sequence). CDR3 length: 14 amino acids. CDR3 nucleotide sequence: TGCAGTGCTACCAGCGGGAGACTGAACAATGAGCAGTTCTTC. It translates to CSATSGRLNNEQFF.

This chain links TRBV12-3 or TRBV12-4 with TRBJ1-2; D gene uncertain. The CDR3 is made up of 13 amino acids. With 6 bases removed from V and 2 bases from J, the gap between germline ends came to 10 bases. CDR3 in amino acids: CASSSTVNYGYTF. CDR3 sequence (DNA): TGTGCCAGCAGCTCTACAGTAAACTATGGCTACACCTTC.

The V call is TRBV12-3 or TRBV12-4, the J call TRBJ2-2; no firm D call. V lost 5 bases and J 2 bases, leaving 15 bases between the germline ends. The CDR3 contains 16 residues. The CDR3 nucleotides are TGTGCCAGCAGTCCCAACTATCCTACCAACACCGGGGAGCTGTTTTTT. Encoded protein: CASSPNYPTNTGELFF.

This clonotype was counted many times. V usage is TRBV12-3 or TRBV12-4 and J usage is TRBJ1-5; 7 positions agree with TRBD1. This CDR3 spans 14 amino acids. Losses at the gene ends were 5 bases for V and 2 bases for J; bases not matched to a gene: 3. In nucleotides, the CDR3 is TGTGCCAGCAGTCTCGGGACAGGCAATCAGCCCCAGCATTTT. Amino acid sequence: CASSLGTGNQPQHF.

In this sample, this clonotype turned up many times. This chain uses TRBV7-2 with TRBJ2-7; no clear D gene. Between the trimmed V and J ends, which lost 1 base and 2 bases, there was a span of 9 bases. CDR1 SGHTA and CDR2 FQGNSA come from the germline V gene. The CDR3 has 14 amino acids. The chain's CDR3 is CASSLVVGTYEQYF. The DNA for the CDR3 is TGTGCCAGCAGCTTAGTGGTTGGAACCTACGAGCAGTACTTC.

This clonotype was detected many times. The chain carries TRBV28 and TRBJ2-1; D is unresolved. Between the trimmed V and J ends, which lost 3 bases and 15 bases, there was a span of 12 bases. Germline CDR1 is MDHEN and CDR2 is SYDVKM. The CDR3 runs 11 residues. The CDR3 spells CASSLASAPFF. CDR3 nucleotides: TGTGCCAGCAGTTTGGCGAGCGCGCCGTTCTTC.

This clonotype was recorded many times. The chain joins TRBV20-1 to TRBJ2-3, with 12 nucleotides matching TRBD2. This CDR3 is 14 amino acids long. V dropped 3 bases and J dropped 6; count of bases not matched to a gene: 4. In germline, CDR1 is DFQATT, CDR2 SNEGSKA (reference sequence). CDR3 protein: CSASPSGRVDTQYF. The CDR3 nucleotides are TGCAGTGCTAGCCCTAGCGGGAGGGTGGATACGCAGTATTTT.

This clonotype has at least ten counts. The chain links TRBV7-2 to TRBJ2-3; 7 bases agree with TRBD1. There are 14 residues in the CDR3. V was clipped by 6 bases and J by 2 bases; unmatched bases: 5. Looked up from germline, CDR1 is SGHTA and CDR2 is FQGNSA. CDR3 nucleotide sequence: TGTGCCAGCAGTTACGACAGGGCCACAGATACGCAGTATTTT. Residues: CASSYDRATDTQYF.

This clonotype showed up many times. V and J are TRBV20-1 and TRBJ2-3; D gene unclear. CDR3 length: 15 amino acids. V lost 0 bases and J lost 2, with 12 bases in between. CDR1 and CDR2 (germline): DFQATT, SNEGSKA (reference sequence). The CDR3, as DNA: TGCAGTGCTAGAGATCGGGTGACATCCACAGATACGCAGTATTTT. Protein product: CSARDRVTSTDTQYF.

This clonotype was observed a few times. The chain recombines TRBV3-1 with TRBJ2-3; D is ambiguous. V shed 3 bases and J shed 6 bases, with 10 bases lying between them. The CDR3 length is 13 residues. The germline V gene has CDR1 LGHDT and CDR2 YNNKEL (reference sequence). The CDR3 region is CASSQDQWDTQYF. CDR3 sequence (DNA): TGTGCCAGCAGCCAGGACCAATGGGATACGCAGTATTTT.